The rows below give T cell receptor beta chains drawn from one sample of a study of blood T cell repertoires in COVID-19. Profiling relied on immunoSEQ multiplex PCR, and the TCRdb table lists in-frame clones only, not all of them. The data show roughly 460,000 clones, with about 90% seen just once and roughly 0.84% held by the top ten. The sequenced sample consisted of peripheral blood. Source of these receptors: a man aged 18 to 29 with COVID-19, enrolled during active disease. Each CDR3 is given with its conserved first and last residue. A D gene is named only where the DNA matches it firmly. Only some rows state a clone size, as once, few, many or a class for expanded clones.

V gene	clone size	D gene	J gene	CDR3 DNA	CDR3 protein
TRBV2	NA	NA	TRBJ2-1	TGTGCCAGCAGCCCCCTTGTCAATGAGCAGTTCTTC	CASSPLVNEQFF
TRBV24-1	once	TRBD2	TRBJ2-1	TGTGCCACCAGCTCCCGGGACTACGACAATGAGCAGTTCTTC	CATSSRDYDNEQFF
TRBV5-4	NA	TRBD2	TRBJ2-5	TGTGCCAGCAGCATAAGGACGGGAGGGGGAGAGACCCAGTACTTC	CASSIRTGGGETQYF
TRBV19	NA	TRBD1	TRBJ2-1	TGTGCCAGTAGGGGACAGGGTGGGCATGAGCAGTTCTTC	CASRGQGGHEQFF
TRBV3-1/TRBV3-2	NA	NA	TRBJ2-3	TGTGCCAGCAGCGCGACGACTAGTTCCACAGATACGCAGTATTTT	CASSATTSSTDTQYF
TRBV7-8	NA	NA	TRBJ2-3	TGTGCCAGCAGCCCGTACGGGGGTGCAGATACGCAGTATTTT	CASSPYGGADTQYF
TRBV27	NA	TRBD2	TRBJ2-5	TGTGCCAGCAGTTCCCCGGGGGAGGGGCAAGAGACCCAGTACTTC	CASSSPGEGQETQYF
TRBV18	NA	TRBD1	TRBJ2-7	TGTGCCAGCTCACCCCAGGGGGTTGGGTACGAGCAGTACTTC	CASSPQGVGYEQYF
TRBV6-5	NA	NA	TRBJ1-2	TGTGCCAGCAGTTACTCGATGGGGCGAGGCTACACCTTC	CASSYSMGRGYTF
TRBV6-6	NA	NA	TRBJ1-5	TGTGCCAGCAGTTCGGGCAATCAGCCCCAGCATTTT	CASSSGNQPQHF
TRBV4-1	NA	NA	TRBJ1-6	TGCGCCAGCAGCCAAATAACGGCGGAGTATTCACCCCTCCACTTT	CASSQITAEYSPLHF
TRBV4-2	NA	TRBD1	TRBJ2-3	TGTGCCAGCACAAAAAGCGGGACAGGGTTCACAGATACGCAGTATTTT	CASTKSGTGFTDTQYF
TRBV2	NA	NA	TRBJ2-2	TGTGCCAGCAGTGAACAGGGCATGAACACCGGGGAGCTGTTTTTT	CASSEQGMNTGELFF
TRBV5-6	NA	NA	TRBJ1-6	TGTGCCAGCAGCTTGAGTAGCTCCTATAATTCACCCCTCCACTTT	CASSLSSSYNSPLHF
TRBV5-1	NA	NA	TRBJ2-5	TGCGCCAGCAGCCATCAAGAGACCCAGTACTTC	CASSHQETQYF
TRBV4-1	NA	NA	TRBJ2-6	TGCGCCAGCAGCCCCGACAGGGAGGTTTCTGGGGCCAACGTCCTGACTTTC	CASSPDREVSGANVLTF
TRBV6-6	NA	TRBD2	TRBJ2-1	TGTGCCAGCCTTAGCGGGGGGCCCTACAATGAGCAGTTCTTC	CASLSGGPYNEQFF
TRBV7-9	NA	TRBD1	TRBJ1-1	TGTGCCAGCAGCTCAAGGGACAGGGGGAACACTGAAGCTTTCTTT	CASSSRDRGNTEAFF
TRBV27	NA	NA	TRBJ1-5	TGTGCCAGCAGTTCGCAGGGATCGAGTCAGCCCCAGCATTTT	CASSSQGSSQPQHF
TRBV9	NA	TRBD1	TRBJ1-3	TGTGCCAGCAGCGTAGATCCATGGACAGGGGCCAGGTTTGGAAACACCATATATTTT	CASSVDPWTGARFGNTIYF
TRBV19	NA	TRBD1	TRBJ1-3	TGTGCCAGTAGTCCCCTGGACAGGGGAAAAGGTGGAAACACCATATATTTT	CASSPLDRGKGGNTIYF
TRBV21-1	NA	NA	TRBJ1-2	TGTGCCAGCAGCCCTCCCGGGAGAGGGAATGATGGCTACACCTTC	CASSPPGRGNDGYTF
TRBV27	NA	TRBD2	TRBJ2-7	TGTGCCAGCAGTCGGGAGGGGGCGGGAGGGCTTTACGAGCAGTACTTC	CASSREGAGGLYEQYF
TRBV5-6	NA	NA	TRBJ1-2	TGTGCCAGCAGCTTGGCTTTACGGGATGGCTACACCTTC	CASSLALRDGYTF
TRBV11-3	NA	NA	TRBJ2-3	TGTGCCAGCAGCGCGACAGGGAGGCCAGATACGCAGTATTTT	CASSATGRPDTQYF
TRBV27	NA	NA	TRBJ1-3	TGTGCCAGCAGATCCTCACAGAGAAACACCATATATTTT	CASRSSQRNTIYF
TRBV27	NA	TRBD1	TRBJ2-7	TGTGCCAGCAAGGACAGGGCCTCCTACGAGCAGTACTTC	CASKDRASYEQYF
TRBV10-3	NA	TRBD2	TRBJ2-1	TGTGCCATCAGTGAGCGGACTAGGGACAATGAGCAGTTCTTC	CAISERTRDNEQFF
TRBV6-5	NA	TRBD1	TRBJ1-2	TGTGCCAGCCGAAATGACAGGGCCCGTAACTATGGCTACACCTTC	CASRNDRARNYGYTF
TRBV11-3	few	NA	TRBJ2-7	TGTGCCAGCAGCTCCGGGACTGCCTACGAGCAGTACTTC	CASSSGTAYEQYF
TRBV5-1	NA	NA	TRBJ2-5	TGCGCCAGCAGCTCGGGGTTTAGTGATTTAGGGACCCAGTACTTC	CASSSGFSDLGTQYF
TRBV7-6	NA	TRBD2	TRBJ2-2	TGTGCCAGCAGCTTAGGGGCTAGCGGGGGCGCCGGGGAGCTGTTTTTT	CASSLGASGGAGELFF
TRBV9	NA	TRBD1	TRBJ1-2	TGTGCCAGCAGCGTAGCCGGGACAGGATCATATGGCTACACCTTC	CASSVAGTGSYGYTF
TRBV5-4	few	TRBD1	TRBJ1-2	TGTGCCAGCAGCTTTGCTCAGGGGGCGTTGGGTAGTAACTATGGCTACACCTTC	CASSFAQGALGSNYGYTF
TRBV10-3	NA	TRBD1	TRBJ1-1	TGTGCCATCAGGAGGGTAGGACAGGGAGCCACTGAAGCTTTCTTT	CAIRRVGQGATEAFF
TRBV18	NA	NA	TRBJ2-7	TGTGCCAGCTCACGGTTGGGGGGAGAGCAGTACTTC	CASSRLGGEQYF
TRBV3-1/TRBV3-2	NA	TRBD2	TRBJ2-5	TGTGCCAGCAGCCCTCCGCTAGCGGGAGCTGCAGAGACCCAGTACTTC	CASSPPLAGAAETQYF
TRBV5-1	NA	NA	TRBJ2-3	TGCGCCAGCAGCTTGGCTAGGGACAATACGCAGTATTTT	CASSLARDNTQYF
TRBV5-6	NA	NA	TRBJ2-1	TGTGCCAGCAGCGCGATTAAGTTTGCCTCCTACAATGAGCAGTTCTTC	CASSAIKFASYNEQFF
TRBV5-1	NA	NA	TRBJ2-6	TGCGCCAGCAGCTTGGTAGGGGGCTCTGGGGCCAACGTCCTGACTTTC	CASSLVGGSGANVLTF
TRBV28	NA	TRBD2	TRBJ2-5	TGTGCCAGTCTGCTAGCGGGAGAATGGGAGACCCAGTACTTC	CASLLAGEWETQYF